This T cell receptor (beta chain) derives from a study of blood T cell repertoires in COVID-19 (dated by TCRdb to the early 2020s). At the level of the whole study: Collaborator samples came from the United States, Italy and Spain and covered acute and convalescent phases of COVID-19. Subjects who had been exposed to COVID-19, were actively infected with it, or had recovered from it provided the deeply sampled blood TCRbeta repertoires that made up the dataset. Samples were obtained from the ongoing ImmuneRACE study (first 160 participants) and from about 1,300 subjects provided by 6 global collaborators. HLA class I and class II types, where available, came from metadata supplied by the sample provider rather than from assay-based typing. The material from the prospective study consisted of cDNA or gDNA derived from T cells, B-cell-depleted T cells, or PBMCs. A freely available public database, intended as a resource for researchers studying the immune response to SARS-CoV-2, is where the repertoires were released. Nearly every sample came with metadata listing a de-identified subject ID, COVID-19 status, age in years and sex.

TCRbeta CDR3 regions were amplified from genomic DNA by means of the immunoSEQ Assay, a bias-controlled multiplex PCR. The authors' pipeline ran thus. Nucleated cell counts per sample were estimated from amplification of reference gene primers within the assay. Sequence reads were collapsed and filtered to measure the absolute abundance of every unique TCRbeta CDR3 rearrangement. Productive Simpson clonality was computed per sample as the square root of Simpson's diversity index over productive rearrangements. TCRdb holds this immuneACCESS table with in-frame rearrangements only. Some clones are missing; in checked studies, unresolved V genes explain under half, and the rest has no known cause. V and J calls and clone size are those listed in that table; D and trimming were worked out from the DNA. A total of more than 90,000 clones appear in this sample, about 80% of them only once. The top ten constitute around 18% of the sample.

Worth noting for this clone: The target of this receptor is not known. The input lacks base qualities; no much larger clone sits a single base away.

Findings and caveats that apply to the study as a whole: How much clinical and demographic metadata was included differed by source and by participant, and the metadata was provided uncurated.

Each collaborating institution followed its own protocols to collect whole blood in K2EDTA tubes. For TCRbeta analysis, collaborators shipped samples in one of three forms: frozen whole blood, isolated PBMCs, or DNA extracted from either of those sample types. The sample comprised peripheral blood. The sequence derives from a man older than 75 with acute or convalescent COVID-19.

The sequenced DNA is TGTGCCAGCAGCTCATCGCGGGACAGGGTGGGCAATGAGCAGTTCTTC. This codes for CASSSSRDRVGNEQFF. Recombination joined TRBV7-2 with TRBJ2-1, with 9 bases aligning to TRBD1. CDR1 and CDR2 (SGHTA, FQGNSA) derive from the germline V gene. Ends trimmed: V by 4 bases, J by 6 bases; bases unmatched to a gene: 10. The CDR3 starts with the cysteine, ends with the phenylalanine, and has 16 residues. Only the CDR3 DNA is retained, 48 bases long and in frame from the first base.